This T cell receptor beta chain was captured by sequencing in a study of CD8+ T cells in alopecia areata. Study-level findings and limits: It was less clear whether patients shared TCRs than it was in mice, possibly because of HLA. In scalp samples, resident alphabeta T cells of normal skin are also sequenced.

V lost 1 base to trimming and J lost 4 bases; unmatched junction nucleotides: 7. The CDR3 is 16 amino acids. The germline V gene encodes CDR1 SGHDN and CDR2 FVKESK. For this clone: Its antigen remains unknown.

RNA was extracted and reverse transcribed into cDNA as the sequencing template. Sequencing used immunoSEQ multiplex PCR; TCRdb keeps in-frame clones, though not all of them. The sample consists of some 150,000 clones, 40% to 65% of them appearing once. The sequence came from a human donor with alopecia areata. The rearrangement joins TRBV14 to TRBJ2-4, with 7 bases matching TRBD1. The starting material was CD8+ T cells sorted from blood, obtained at week 0. The CDR3 DNA follows: TGTGCCAGCAGCCAAGGGGACCGGGACAGTAAAAACATTCAGTACTTC. Its protein product is CASSQGDRDSKNIQYF.